The next 13 T cell receptor beta chains were all read from a single sample in a study of blood T cell repertoires in COVID-19 (dated by TCRdb to about 2020). Receptors were amplified or captured by the immunoSEQ multiplex PCR assay. The immuneACCESS repertoire file appears here via TCRdb, limited to in-frame rearrangements. These files lack a portion of the clones; in checked studies, under half of the deficit traces to unresolved V genes, and the cause of the others is not known. This sample lists tens of thousands of clones; approximately 80% were detected once. 20% to 25% of the sample goes to the ten largest clones. Sequencing input: peripheral blood. All receptors derive from a man aged 60-69 years with acute or convalescent COVID-19.

The chain combines TRBV28 with TRBJ1-4; D is perhaps TRBD1 (6 bases). The CDR3 runs 15 residues. CDR1 and CDR2 from the germline V gene are MDHEN and SYDVKM. Trimming removed 2 bases from V and 4 bases from J, with 11 bases in between. This chain's CDR3 is CASSLPGTNNEKLFF. DNA of the CDR3: TGTGCCAGCAGTTTACCCGGGACAAATAATGAAAAACTGTTTTTT. Supplemented by reference TRBV28 and TRBJ1-4, the full variable domain reads DVKVTQSSRYLVKRTGEKVFLECVQDMDHENMFWYRQDPGLGLRLIYFSYDVKMKEKGDIPEGYSVSREKKERFSLILESASTNQTSMYLCASSLPGTNNEKLFFGSGTQLSVL.

The chain recombines TRBV5-1 with TRBJ2-5; 14 bases fit TRBD2. Losses at the gene ends were 0 bases for V and 4 bases for J; bases not matched to a gene: 2. Germline V gene lookup returns CDR1 SGHRS and CDR2 YFSETQ. The CDR3 has 16 residues. The CDR3 bases are TGCGCCAGCAGCTTGGGACTAGCGGGGGGGCCAGAGACCCAGTACTTC. Protein product: CASSLGLAGGPETQYF.

V gene TRBV2 combines with J gene TRBJ1-4; possible D gene TRBD1, 6 bases. V gave up 5 bases and J gave up 11 bases, with 9 bases separating them. The CDR3 contains 11 residues. Per the germline V gene, CDR1 is SNHLY and CDR2 is FYNNEI. The CDR3 loop is CASSLQGKLFF. The DNA for the CDR3 is TGTGCCAGCAGTCTACAGGGTAAACTGTTTTTT. The full variable domain, its missing parts supplied by reference TRBV2 and TRBJ1-4, is EPEVTQTPSHQVTQMGQEVILRCVPISNHLYFYWYRQILGQKVEFLVSFYNNEISEKSEIFDDQFSVERPDGSNFTLKIRSTKLEDSAMYFCASSLQGKLFFGSGTQLSVL.

The V gene is TRBV28, the J gene TRBJ1-5; 7 bases are a match to TRBD1. Trimming took 5 bases from V and 3 from J; bases not matched to a gene: 7. The germline CDR1 and CDR2 sequences are MDHEN and SYDVKM. This CDR3 contains 15 residues. CDR3 nucleotides: TGTGCCAGCAGTGCGGACAGGCGATCCAATCAGCCCCAGCATTTT. Translation: CASSADRRSNQPQHF.

The chain uses TRBV6-4 and TRBJ1-2, with no clear D. The V gene lost 3 bases and the J gene lost 8 bases, with 16 bases spanning the gap. This CDR3 comprises 14 residues. The germline V gene encodes CDR1 MRHNA and CDR2 SNTAGT. CDR3 nucleotide sequence: TGTGCCAGCAGTGAATTGACATTCGTTCGCGGCTACACCTTC. Translation gives CASSELTFVRGYTF.

V gene TRBV7-9 combines with J gene TRBJ1-1; D might be TRBD1 (5 bases). V dropped 5 bases and J dropped 1 base, with 11 bases sitting between them. The germline V gene encodes CDR1 SEHNR and CDR2 FQNEAQ (reference sequence). This CDR3 contains 14 residues. CDR3 nucleotide sequence: TGTGCCAGCAGCCCGCGGGGGGGGAACACTGAAGCTTTCTTT. The encoded protein is CASSPRGGNTEAFF.

The rearrangement links TRBV4-1 to TRBJ1-5; 7 positions match TRBD1. Trimming at V came to 1 base and at J to 2 bases, leaving 2 bases not matched to a gene. This CDR3 contains 15 residues. Germline V CDR1 and CDR2: MGHRA, YSYEKL. The CDR3 loop is CASSQVGQGNQPQHF. The CDR3 DNA reads as TGCGCCAGCAGCCAAGTAGGACAGGGCAATCAGCCCCAGCATTTT.

The V and J genes are TRBV2 and TRBJ1-6; 7 nucleotides agree with TRBD1. The CDR3 runs 14 residues. The V gene's germline CDR1 is SNHLY and CDR2 FYNNEI. Losses at the gene ends were 3 bases for V and 10 bases for J; bases not matched to a gene: 6. This chain's CDR3 is CASSDRSGGSPLHF. The CDR3 coding sequence is TGTGCCAGCAGTGACCGGTCAGGGGGGTCACCCCTCCACTTT.

The V gene is TRBV19, the J gene TRBJ2-7; D is uncertain. Deletions cut 4 bases from V and 10 bases from J, with 17 bases between. CDR3 length equals 13 residues. The germline CDR1 and CDR2 sequences are LNHDA and SQIVND (reference sequence). CDR3 sequence reads: CASSTLTGFPQYV. For the CDR3, the DNA is TGTGCCAGTAGTACGCTCACCGGGTTTCCCCAGTACGTC.

This clone was detected only once. The chain couples TRBV11-2 to TRBJ2-7; D might be TRBD2 (5 bases). The V end was cut by 1 base, the J end by 1 base, with 17 bases between. Germline-derived CDR1 and CDR2 are SGHAT and FQNNGV. The CDR3 contains 17 residues. CDR3 nucleotide sequence: TGTGCCAGCAGCTTAGGTCGTGGAGGTGTGGGGTCCTACGAGCAGTACGTC. It yields the protein CASSLGRGGVGSYEQYV.

This chain links TRBV5-4 with TRBJ1-2; D not certain. The germline V gene has CDR1 SGHNT and CDR2 YYREEE (reference sequence). The CDR3 runs 16 residues. The germline V and J ends were trimmed by 0 bases and 0 bases, with 12 bases remaining between them. The CDR3 is CASSLEVGRANYGYTF. The CDR3 DNA follows: TGTGCCAGCAGCTTGGAGGTGGGCCGAGCTAACTATGGCTACACCTTC.

The chain recombines TRBV19 with TRBJ2-1, with 7 bases identical to TRBD2. The CDR3 runs 13 residues. V lost 4 bases to trimming and J lost 8 bases; unmatched junction nucleotides: 5. The germline gives CDR1 LNHDA, CDR2 SQIVND (reference sequence). The CDR3 DNA sequence: TGTGCCAGTAGTACATTGGGGAGGGATGAGCAGTTCTTC. This sequence encodes CASSTLGRDEQFF.

CDR3 DNA: TGTGCCAGCAGTTCGGGTCCTTACATGGAGGGCTACACCTTC. This gives the protein CASSSGPYMEGYTF. The chain employs TRBV28 and TRBJ1-2; D is undetermined. The CDR3 length is 14 residues. Germline V gene lookup returns CDR1 MDHEN and CDR2 SYDVKM. V dropped 4 bases and J dropped 8 bases, with 17 bases sitting between them.